This T cell receptor beta chain was captured in a study of blood T cells in healthy people across ages. General observations from the study: It was found that TCR beta diversity correlated strongly with the percentage of naive T cells.

Points on this clonotype: Its target is unknown.

Losses at the gene ends were 0 bases for V and 7 bases for J; bases not matched to a gene: 7. The CDR3 runs 16 residues. Germline loops: CDR1 LGHDT, CDR2 YNNKEL (reference sequence). Peripheral blood samples of roughly 9.9 milliliters were drawn from each donor. A minimum of 6 million PBMCs was isolated per sample. The authors ran a second PCR of roughly 7 to 11 cycles using a sample-barcoded 5' primer and a J-beta primer mix. All cDNA molecules were each tagged by a template-switch adaptor with 12 random nucleotides. TCRdb reprocessed the 5' RACE reads via MiXCR and lists one record per CDR3 protein. The repertoire holds around 2 million distinct CDR3 sequences, around 40% seen once, with about 23% in the top ten.

The chain links TRBV3-1 to TRBJ2-1, with 9 bases aligning to TRBD1. The source is a human donor in good health. The sequencing input was blood. Here the CDR3 DNA reads TGTGCCAGCAGCCAAGATATCGGACAGGGGCGGAATGAGCAGTTCTTC. Translating gives CASSQDIGQGRNEQFF.